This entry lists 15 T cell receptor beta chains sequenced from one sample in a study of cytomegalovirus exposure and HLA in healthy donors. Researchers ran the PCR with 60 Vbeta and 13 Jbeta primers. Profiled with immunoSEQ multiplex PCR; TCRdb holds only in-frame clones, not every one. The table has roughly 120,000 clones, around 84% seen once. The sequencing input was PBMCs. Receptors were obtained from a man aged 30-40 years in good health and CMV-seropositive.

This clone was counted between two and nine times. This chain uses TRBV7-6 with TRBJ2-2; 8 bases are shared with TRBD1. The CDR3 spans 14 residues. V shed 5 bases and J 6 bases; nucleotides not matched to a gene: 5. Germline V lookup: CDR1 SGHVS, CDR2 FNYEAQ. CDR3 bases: TGTGCCAGCAGCCTTTGGACAGGGTCCGGGGAGCTGTTTTTT. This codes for CASSLWTGSGELFF.

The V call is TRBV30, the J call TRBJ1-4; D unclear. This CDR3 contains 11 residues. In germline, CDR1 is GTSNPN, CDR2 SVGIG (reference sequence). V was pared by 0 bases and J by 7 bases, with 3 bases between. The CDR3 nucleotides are TGTGCCTGGAGTGTCGGTGAAAAACTGTTTTTT. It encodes CAWSVGEKLFF.

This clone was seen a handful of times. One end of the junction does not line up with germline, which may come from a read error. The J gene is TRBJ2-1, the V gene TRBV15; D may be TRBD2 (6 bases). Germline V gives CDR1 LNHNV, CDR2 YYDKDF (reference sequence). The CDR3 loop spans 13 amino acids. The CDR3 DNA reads TGTGCCACCAGCAGAGATGGTGGGACTGGACCCGTCTTC. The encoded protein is CATSRDGGTGPVF.

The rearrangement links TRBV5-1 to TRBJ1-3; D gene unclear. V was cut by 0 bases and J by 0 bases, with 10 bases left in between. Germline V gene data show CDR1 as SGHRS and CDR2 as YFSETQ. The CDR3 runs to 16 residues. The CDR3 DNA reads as TGCGCCAGCAGCTTGGGTCAGACAAGCTCTGGAAACACCATATATTTT. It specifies CASSLGQTSSGNTIYF.

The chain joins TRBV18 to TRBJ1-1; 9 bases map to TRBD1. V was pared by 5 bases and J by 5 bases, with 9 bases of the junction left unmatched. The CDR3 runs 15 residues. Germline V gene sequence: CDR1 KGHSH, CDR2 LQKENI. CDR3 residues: CASSDQQGAGTEAFF. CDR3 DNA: TGTGCCAGCTCAGACCAACAGGGGGCCGGGACTGAAGCTTTCTTT.

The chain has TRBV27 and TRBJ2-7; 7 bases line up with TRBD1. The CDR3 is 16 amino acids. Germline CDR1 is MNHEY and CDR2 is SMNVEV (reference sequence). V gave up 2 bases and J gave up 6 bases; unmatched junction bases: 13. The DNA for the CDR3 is TGTGCCAGCAGTTTAAGTTGGACAGGCCCCCGGATCGAGCAGTACTTC. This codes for CASSLSWTGPRIEQYF.

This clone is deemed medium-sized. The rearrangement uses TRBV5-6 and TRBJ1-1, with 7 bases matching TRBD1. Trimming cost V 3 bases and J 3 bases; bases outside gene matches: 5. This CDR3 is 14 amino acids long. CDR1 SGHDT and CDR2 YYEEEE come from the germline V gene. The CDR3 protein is CASSSDRDYTEAFF. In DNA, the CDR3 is TGTGCCAGCAGCTCCGACAGGGATTACACTGAAGCTTTCTTT.

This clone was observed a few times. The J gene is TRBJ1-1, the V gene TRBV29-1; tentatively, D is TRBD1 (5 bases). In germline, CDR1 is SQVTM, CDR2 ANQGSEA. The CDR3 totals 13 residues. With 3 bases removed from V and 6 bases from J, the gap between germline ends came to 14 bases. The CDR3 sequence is CSVDTGPGAEAFF. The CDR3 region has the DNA TGCAGCGTTGACACAGGTCCCGGAGCTGAAGCTTTCTTT. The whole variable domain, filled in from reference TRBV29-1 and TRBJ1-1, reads SAVISQKPSRDICQRGTSLTIQCQVDSQVTMMFWYRQQPGQSLTLIATANQGSEATYESGFVIDKFPISRPNLTFSTLTVSNMSPEDSSIYLCSVDTGPGAEAFFGQGTRLTVV.

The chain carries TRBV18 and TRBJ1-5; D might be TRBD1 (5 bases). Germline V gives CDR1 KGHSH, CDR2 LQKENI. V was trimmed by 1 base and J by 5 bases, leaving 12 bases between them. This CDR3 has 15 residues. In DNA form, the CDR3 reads TGTGCCAGCTCACCACGGGGACGGGAGGATCAGCCCCAGCATTTT. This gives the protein CASSPRGREDQPQHF.

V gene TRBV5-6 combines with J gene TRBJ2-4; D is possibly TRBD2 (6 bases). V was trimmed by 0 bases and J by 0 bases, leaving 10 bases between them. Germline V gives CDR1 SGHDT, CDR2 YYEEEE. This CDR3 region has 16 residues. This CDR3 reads CASSLDLGGAKNIQYF. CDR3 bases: TGTGCCAGCAGCTTGGATCTCGGGGGAGCCAAAAACATTCAGTACTTC.

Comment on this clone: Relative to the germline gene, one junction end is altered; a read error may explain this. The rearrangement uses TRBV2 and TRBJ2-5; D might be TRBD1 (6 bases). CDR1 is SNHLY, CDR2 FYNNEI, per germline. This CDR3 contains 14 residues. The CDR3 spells CASSEALGQETQYF. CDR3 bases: TGTGCCAGCAGTGAAGCGTTGGGACAAGAGACCCAATACTTC.

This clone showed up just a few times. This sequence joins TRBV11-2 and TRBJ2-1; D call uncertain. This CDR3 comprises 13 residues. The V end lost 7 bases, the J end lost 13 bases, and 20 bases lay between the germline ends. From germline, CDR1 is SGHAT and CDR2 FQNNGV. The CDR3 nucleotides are TGTGCCAGCACCCAGTCCCTGCCCGATCGACAGTTCTTC. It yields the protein CASTQSLPDRQFF.

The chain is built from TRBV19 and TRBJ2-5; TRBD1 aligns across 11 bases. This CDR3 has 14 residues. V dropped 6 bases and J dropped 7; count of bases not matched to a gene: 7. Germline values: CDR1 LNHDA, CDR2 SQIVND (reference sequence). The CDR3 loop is CASSTGQGVVTQYF. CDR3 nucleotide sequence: TGTGCCAGTAGCACGGGACAGGGGGTCGTGACCCAGTACTTC.

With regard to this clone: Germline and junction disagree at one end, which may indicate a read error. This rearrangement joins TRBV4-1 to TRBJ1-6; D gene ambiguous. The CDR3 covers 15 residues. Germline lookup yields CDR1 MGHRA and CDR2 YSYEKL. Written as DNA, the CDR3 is TGCGCCAGCAGCCAATCCCCACTCCTTGAGCGGGTGCCTGGGTTT. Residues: CASSQSPLLERVPGF.

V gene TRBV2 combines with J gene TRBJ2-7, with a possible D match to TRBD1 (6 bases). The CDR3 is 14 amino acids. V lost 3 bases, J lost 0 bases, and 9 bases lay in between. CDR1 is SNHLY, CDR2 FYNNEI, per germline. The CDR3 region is CASSDQGSSYEQYV. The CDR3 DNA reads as TGTGCCAGCAGTGATCAGGGGAGCTCCTACGAGCAGTACGTC.